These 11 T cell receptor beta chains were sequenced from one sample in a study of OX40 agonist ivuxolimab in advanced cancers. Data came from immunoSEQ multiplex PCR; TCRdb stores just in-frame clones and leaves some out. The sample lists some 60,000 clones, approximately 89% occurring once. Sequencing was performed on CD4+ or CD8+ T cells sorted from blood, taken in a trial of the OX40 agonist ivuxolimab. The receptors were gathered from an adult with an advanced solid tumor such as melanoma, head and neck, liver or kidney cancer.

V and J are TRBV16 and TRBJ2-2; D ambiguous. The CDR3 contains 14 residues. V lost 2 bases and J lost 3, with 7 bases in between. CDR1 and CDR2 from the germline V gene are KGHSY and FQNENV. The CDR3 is CASSQNADTGELFF. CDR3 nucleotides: TGTGCCAGCAGCCAAAACGCGGACACCGGGGAGCTGTTTTTT.

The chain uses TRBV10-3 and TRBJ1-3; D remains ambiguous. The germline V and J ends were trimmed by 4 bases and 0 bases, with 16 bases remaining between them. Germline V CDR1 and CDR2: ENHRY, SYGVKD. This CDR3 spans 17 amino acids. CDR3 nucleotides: TGTGCCATCAGTGTTTCAGGATTTCGGGCCTCTGGAAACACCATATATTTT. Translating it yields CAISVSGFRASGNTIYF.

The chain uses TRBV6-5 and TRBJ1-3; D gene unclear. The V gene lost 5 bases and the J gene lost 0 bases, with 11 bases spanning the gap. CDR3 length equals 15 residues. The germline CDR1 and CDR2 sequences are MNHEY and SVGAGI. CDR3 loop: CASSNSLVSGNTIYF. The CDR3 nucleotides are TGTGCCAGCAGTAACAGTCTTGTCTCTGGAAACACCATATATTTT.

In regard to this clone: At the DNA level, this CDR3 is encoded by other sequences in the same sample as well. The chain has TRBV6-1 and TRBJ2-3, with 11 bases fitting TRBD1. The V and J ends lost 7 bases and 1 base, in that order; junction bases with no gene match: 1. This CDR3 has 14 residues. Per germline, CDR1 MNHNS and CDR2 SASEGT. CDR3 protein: CASMDRGRTDTQYF. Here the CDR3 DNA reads TGTGCCAGCATGGACAGGGGGCGCACAGATACGCAGTATTTT.

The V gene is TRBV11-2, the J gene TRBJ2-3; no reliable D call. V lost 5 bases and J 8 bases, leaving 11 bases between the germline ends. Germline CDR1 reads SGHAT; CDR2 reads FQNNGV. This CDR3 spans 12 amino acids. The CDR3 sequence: CASSPVLGTQYF. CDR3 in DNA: TGTGCCAGCAGCCCAGTGCTTGGTACGCAGTATTTT.

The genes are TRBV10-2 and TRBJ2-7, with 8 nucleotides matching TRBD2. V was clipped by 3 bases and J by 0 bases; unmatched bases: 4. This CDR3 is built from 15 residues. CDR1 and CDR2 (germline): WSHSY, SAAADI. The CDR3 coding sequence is TGCGCCAGCAGTGAATCTAGCGGGCTCTCCTACGAGCAGTACTTC. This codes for CASSESSGLSYEQYF.

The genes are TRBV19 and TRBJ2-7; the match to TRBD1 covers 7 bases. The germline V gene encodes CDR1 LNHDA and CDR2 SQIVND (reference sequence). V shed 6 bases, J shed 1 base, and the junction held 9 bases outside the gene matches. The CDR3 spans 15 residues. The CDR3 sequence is CASRSPGTASYEQYF. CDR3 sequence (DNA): TGTGCCAGTAGGTCTCCCGGGACAGCTTCCTACGAGCAGTACTTC.

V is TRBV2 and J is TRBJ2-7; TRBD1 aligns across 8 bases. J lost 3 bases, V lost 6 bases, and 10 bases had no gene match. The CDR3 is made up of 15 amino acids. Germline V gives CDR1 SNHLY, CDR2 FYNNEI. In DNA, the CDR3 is TGTGCCAGCAGCCTTGACAGGGGAAGCCACTACGAGCAGTACTTC. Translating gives CASSLDRGSHYEQYF.

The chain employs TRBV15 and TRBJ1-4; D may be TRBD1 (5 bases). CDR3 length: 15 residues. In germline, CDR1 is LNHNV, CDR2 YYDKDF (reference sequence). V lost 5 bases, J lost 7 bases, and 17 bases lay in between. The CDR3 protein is CATSSIMDGTEKLFF. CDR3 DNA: TGTGCCACCAGCTCCATCATGGACGGGACTGAAAAACTGTTTTTT. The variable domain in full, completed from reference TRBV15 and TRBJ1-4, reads DAMVIQNPRYQVTQFGKPVTLSCSQTLNHNVMYWYQQKSSQAPKLLFHYYDKDFNNEADTPDNFQSRRPNTSFCFLDIRSPGLGDTAMYLCATSSIMDGTEKLFFGSGTQLSVL.

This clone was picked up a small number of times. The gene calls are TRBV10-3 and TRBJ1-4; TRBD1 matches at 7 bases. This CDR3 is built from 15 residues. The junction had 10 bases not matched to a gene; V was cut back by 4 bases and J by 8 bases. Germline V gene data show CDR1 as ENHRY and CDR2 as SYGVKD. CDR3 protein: CAISGEQGRGEKLFF. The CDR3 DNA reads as TGTGCCATCAGTGGTGAACAGGGGCGAGGGGAAAAACTGTTTTTT.

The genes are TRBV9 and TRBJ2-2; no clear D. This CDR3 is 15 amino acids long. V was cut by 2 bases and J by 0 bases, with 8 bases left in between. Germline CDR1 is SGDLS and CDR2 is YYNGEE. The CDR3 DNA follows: TGTGCCAGCAGCGTGAGTGGCGCGAACACCGGGGAGCTGTTTTTT. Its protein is CASSVSGANTGELFF.